A selection of T cell receptor beta chains follows, all from one sample in a study of T cell changes during pregnancy in multiple sclerosis. Here immunoSEQ multiplex PCR was the method, and the copy in TCRdb shows in-frame clones only, minus some. The sample records 25,000 to 35,000 clones, roughly nine tenths being singletons. Specimen: CD8+ T cells from peripheral blood mononuclear cells, collected in the second trimester of pregnancy. Every receptor here comes from a female donor with multiple sclerosis, enrolled in a pregnancy study. Both conserved end residues are part of each CDR3. Fields, in order: D gene, V gene, J gene, clone size, CDR3 protein, CDR3 DNA. The D gene is left open where the match is weak. A row's size may be missing; if present it is once, few, many or a size class.

TRBD1	TRBV4-1	TRBJ1-2	.	CASSARDRAPSYGYTF	TGCGCCAGCAGCGCCCGGGACAGGGCTCCCTCCTATGGCTACACCTTC
.	TRBV10-3	TRBJ1-2	.	CAISESHREDYGYTF	TGTGCCATCAGTGAGTCCCACAGGGAAGACTATGGCTACACCTTC
TRBD2	TRBV6-5	TRBJ2-2	.	CASSYRTGGVPGELFF	TGTGCCAGCAGTTACCGTACGGGAGGGGTCCCCGGGGAGCTGTTTTTT
TRBD1	TRBV6-5	TRBJ1-6	.	CASSRDRGLNSPLHF	TGTGCCAGCAGCCGAGACAGGGGGCTGAATTCACCCCTCCACTTT
.	TRBV7-8	TRBJ2-5	once	CASSLALIQGPIQETQYF	TGTGCCAGCAGCTTAGCGCTGATACAGGGACCCATCCAAGAGACCCAGTACTTC
TRBD1	TRBV11-1	TRBJ1-1	.	CASSLQGLVGNTEAFF	TGTGCCAGCAGCCTACAGGGGTTAGTGGGGAACACTGAAGCTTTCTTT
TRBD1	TRBV7-9	TRBJ2-7	.	CASNPSTGQGAYEQYF	TGTGCCAGCAACCCCTCTACTGGACAGGGGGCCTACGAGCAGTACTTC
.	TRBV25-1	TRBJ1-1	few	CASSNYLNTEAFF	TGTGCCAGCAGTAATTACTTGAACACTGAAGCTTTCTTT
TRBD1	TRBV14	TRBJ1-2	.	CASSPEGQGVVTGYGYTF	TGTGCCAGCAGCCCGGAAGGACAGGGGGTAGTAACGGGCTATGGCTACACCTTC
TRBD2	TRBV9	TRBJ2-3	.	CASSVVGAGVLSSTDTQYF	TGTGCCAGCAGCGTAGTAGGAGCGGGGGTCCTTTCTAGCACAGATACGCAGTATTTT
.	TRBV4-1	TRBJ1-2	.	CAGSPHPGKTNYGYTF	TGCGCCGGGAGCCCCCACCCAGGCAAAACTAACTATGGCTACACCTTC